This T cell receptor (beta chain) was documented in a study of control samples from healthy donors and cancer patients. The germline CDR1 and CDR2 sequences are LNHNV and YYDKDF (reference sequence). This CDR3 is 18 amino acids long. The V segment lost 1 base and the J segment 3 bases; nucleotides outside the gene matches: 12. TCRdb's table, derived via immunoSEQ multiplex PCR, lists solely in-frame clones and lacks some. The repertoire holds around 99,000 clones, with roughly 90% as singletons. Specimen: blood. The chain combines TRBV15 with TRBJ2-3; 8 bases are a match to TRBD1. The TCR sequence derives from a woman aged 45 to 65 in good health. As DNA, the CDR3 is TGTGCCACCAGCAGAGGCAGCTATGTTCAGGGGGCTACAGATACGCAGTATTTT. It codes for CATSRGSYVQGATDTQYF.